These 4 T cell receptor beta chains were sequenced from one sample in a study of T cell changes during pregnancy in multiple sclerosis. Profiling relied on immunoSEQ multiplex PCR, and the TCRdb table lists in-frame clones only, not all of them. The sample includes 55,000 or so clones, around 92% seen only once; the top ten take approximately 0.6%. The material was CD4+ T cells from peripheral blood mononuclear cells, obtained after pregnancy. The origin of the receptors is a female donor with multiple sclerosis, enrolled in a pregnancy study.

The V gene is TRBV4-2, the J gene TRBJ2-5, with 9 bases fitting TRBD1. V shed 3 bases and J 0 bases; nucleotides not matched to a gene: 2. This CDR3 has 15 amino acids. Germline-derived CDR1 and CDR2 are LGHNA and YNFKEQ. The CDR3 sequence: CASSQGDRDQETQYF. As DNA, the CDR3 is TGTGCCAGCAGCCAGGGGGACAGGGACCAAGAGACCCAGTACTTC.

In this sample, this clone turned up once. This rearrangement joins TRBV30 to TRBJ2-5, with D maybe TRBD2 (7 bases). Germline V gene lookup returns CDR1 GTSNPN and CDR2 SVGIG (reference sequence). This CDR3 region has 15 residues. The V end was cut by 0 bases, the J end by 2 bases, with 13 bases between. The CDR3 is CAWSVGGAGQETQYF. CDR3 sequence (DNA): TGTGCCTGGAGTGTGGGGGGGGCAGGACAAGAGACCCAGTACTTC.

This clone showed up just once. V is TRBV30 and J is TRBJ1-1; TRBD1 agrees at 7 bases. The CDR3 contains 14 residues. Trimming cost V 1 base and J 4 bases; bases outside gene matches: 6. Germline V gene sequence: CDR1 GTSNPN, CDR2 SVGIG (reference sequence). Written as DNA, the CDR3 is TGTGCCTGGAGTGATTGGGACAGTAGCACTGAAGCTTTCTTT. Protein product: CAWSDWDSSTEAFF. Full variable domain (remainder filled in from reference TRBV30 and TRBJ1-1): SQTIHQWPATLVQPVGSPLSLECTVEGTSNPNLYWYRQAAGRGLQLLFYSVGIGQISSEVPQNLSASRPQDRQFILSSKKLLLSDSGFYLCAWSDWDSSTEAFFGQGTRLTVV.

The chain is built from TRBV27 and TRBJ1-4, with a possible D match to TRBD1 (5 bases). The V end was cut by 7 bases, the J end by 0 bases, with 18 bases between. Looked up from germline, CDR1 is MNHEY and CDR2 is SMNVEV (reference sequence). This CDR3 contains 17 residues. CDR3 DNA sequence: TGTGCCAGCACTCCGTCGAAAGGGACTTCAACTAATGAAAAACTGTTTTTT. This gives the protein CASTPSKGTSTNEKLFF. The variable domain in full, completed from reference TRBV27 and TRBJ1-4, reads EAQVTQNPRYLITVTGKKLTVTCSQNMNHEYMSWYRQDPGLGLRQIYYSMNVEVTDKGDVPEGYKVSRKEKRNFPLILESPSPNQTSLYFCASTPSKGTSTNEKLFFGSGTQLSVL.